Judged by abundance, the clone carrying this T cell receptor beta chain is medium-sized. The CDR3 totals 16 residues. Germline-derived CDR1 and CDR2 are SQVTM and ANQGSEA. Trimming left V 0 bases short and J 0 bases short, with 14 bases between. The entry originates in a study of CD8+CD57+ T cells in acquired aplastic anemia. Whole-study context: Quantities of DNA derived from sorted CD4+ and CD8+ cells averaged roughly 3 ug.

For CDR3 and TCR beta VDJ profiling, genomic DNA was the template used. Via MiXCR, TCRdb re-called the reads, giving one row per CDR3 protein. The sample lists 65,000 or so distinct CDR3 sequences, 50% to 70% occurring once. Sequencing used sorted CD4+, CD8+, or CD8+CD57+ T cells (not recorded which) from PBMCs. This TCR came from a human donor in good health, serving as a control. The chain employs TRBV29-1 and TRBJ2-5, with D possibly TRBD1 on 6 matching bases. The CDR3 sequence is CSVEDRTGWYQETQYF. CDR3 sequence (DNA): TGCAGCGTTGAAGATCGCACAGGGTGGTACCAAGAGACCCAGTACTTC. Together with reference TRBV29-1 and TRBJ2-5, the CDR3 gives the full variable domain: SAVISQKPSRDICQRGTSLTIQCQVDSQVTMMFWYRQQPGQSLTLIATANQGSEATYESGFVIDKFPISRPNLTFSTLTVSNMSPEDSSIYLCSVEDRTGWYQETQYFGPGTRLLVL.